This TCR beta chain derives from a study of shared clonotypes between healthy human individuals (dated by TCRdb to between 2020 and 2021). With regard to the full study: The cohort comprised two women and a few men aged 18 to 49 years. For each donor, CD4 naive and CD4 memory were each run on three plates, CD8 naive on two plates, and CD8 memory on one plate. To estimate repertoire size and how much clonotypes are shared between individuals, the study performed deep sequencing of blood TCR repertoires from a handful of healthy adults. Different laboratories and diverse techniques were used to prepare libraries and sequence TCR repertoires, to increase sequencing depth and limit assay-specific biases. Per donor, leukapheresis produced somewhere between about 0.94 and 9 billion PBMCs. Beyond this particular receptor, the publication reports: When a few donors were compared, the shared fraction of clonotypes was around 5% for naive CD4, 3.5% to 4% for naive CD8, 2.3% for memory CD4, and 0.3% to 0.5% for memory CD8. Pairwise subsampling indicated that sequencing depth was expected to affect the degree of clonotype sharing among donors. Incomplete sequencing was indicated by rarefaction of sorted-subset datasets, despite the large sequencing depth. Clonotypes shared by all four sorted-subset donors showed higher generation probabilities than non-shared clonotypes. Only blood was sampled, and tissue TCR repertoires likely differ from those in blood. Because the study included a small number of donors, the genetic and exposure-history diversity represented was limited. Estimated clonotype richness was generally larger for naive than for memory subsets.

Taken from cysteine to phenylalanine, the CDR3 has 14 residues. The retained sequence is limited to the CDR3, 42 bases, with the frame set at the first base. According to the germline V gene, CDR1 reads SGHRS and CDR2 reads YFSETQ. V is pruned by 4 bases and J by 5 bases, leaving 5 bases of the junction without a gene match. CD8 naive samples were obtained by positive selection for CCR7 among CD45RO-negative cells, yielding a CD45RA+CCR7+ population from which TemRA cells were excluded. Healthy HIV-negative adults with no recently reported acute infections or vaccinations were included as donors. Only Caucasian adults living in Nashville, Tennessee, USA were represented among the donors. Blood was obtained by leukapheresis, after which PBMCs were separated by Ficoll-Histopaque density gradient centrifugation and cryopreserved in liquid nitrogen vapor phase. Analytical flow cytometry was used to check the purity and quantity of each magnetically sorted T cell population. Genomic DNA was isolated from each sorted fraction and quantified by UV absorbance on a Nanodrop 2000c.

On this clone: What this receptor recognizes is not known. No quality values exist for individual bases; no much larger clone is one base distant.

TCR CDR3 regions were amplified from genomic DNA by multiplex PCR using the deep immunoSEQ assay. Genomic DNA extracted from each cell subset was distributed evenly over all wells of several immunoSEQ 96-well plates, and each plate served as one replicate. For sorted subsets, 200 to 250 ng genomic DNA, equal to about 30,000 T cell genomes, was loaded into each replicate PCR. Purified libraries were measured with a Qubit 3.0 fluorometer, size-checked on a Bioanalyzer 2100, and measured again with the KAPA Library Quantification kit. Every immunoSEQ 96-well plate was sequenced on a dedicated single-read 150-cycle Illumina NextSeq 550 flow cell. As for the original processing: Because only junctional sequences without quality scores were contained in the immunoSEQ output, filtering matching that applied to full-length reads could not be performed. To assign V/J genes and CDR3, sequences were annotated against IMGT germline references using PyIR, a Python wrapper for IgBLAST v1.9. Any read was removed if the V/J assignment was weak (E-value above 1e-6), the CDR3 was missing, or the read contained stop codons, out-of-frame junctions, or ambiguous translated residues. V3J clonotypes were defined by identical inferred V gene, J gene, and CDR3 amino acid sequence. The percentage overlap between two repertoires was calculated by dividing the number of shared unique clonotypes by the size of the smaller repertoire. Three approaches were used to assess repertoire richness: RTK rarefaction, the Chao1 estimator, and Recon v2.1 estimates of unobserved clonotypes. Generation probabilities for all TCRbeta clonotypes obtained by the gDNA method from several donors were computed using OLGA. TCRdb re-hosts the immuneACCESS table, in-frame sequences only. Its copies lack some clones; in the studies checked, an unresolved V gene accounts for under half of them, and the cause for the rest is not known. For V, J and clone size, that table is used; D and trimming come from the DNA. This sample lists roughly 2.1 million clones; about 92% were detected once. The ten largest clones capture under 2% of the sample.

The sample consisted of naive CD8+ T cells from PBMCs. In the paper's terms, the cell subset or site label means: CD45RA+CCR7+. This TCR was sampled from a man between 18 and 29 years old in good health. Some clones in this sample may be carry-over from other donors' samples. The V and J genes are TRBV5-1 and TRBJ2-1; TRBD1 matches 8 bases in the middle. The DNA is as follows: TGCGCCAGCAGCCCCGGACAGGGTGACAATGAGCAGTTCTTC. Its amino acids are CASSPGQGDNEQFF.